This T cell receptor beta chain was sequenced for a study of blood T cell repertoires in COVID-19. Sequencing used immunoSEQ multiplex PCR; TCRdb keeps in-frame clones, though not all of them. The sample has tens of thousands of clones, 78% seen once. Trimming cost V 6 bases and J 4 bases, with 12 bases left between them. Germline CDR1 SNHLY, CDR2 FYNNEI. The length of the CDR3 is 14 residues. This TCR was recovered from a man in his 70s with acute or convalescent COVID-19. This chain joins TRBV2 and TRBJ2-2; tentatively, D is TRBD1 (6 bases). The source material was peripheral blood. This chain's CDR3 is CASRGAGVTGELFF. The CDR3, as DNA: TGTGCCAGCAGAGGAGCAGGGGTCACCGGGGAGCTGTTTTTT. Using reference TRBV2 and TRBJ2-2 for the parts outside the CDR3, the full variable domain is EPEVTQTPSHQVTQMGQEVILRCVPISNHLYFYWYRQILGQKVEFLVSFYNNEISEKSEIFDDQFSVERPDGSNFTLKIRSTKLEDSAMYFCASRGAGVTGELFFGEGSRLTVL.